The text below deals with one T cell receptor beta chain. Its antigen is unidentified. The repertoire was sequenced with immunoSEQ multiplex PCR; TCRdb's copy has only in-frame clones and lacks some. The sample includes 77,000 or so clones, 80% of them seen just once. This sample is part of a study of T cell clones after liver transplantation. As for the study in general: A pre-transplant mixed lymphocyte reaction with TCRbeta sequencing defined graft-donor-reactive clones followed in post-transplant blood. Patients counted as tolerant after at least one year off all immunosuppression, enzymes not exceeding twice normal. Study-level results: A larger donor-reactive than third-party decline suggested partial antigen-specific deletion.

The sequence derives from a human patient who received a liver transplant. Some T cells may arise from the graft donor. Material: CD4+ T cells from blood, obtained 12 months after liver transplant.

Here the CDR3 reads CASSLRPDTGELFF. The CDR3 DNA follows: TGCGCCAGCAGCTTGCGGCCAGACACCGGGGAGCTGTTTTTT. The chain recombines TRBV5-1 with TRBJ2-2; D gene unclear. CDR3 size: 14 residues. Trimming pared 1 base from V and 3 bases from J, leaving 7 bases between. Germline values: CDR1 SGHRS, CDR2 YFSETQ.